Sequencing of this TCR beta chain was carried out in a study of blood T cell repertoires in COVID-19. About the research overall: From the United States, Italy and Spain came samples of acute and convalescent COVID-19.

As originally analysed: Estimation of nucleated cell counts was performed using reference gene primer amplification. Method: immunoSEQ multiplex PCR; TCRdb's copy keeps in-frame clones and lacks some. The V and J calls and clone size were taken over from that table, and D and trimming were inferred from the DNA. The table records 130,000 or so clones, approximately 88% of them present only once. Per the germline V gene, CDR1 is KGHSH and CDR2 is LQKENI. CDR3 size: 14 residues. Deletions cut 5 bases from V and 6 bases from J, with 14 bases between. The sequencing sample was made of peripheral blood. The TCR sequence derives from a man aged 55 to 70 with active or convalescent COVID-19. V is TRBV18 and J is TRBJ2-1, with D maybe TRBD1 (6 bases). The CDR3 coding sequence is TGTGCCAGCTCATTACAGGGCTCGGGCAATGAGCAGTTCTTC. Its protein product is CASSLQGSGNEQFF.